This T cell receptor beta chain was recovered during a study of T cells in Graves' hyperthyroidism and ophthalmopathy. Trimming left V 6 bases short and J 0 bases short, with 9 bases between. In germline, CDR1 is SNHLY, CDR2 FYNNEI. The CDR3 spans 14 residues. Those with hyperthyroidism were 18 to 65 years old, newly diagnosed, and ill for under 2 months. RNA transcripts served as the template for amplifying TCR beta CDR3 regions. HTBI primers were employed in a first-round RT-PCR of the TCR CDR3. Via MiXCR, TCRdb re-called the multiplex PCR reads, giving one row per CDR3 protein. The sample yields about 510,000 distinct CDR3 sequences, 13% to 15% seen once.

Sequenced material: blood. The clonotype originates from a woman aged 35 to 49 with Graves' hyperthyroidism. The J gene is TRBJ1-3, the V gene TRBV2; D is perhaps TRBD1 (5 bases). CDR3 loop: CASRIGTSGNTIYF. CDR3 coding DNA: TGTGCCAGCAGGATCGGGACCTCTGGAAACACCATATATTTT.